One and the same sample provided the 6 T cell receptor beta chains below, sequenced in a study of T cells in women clearing cervical HPV infection. Profiling relied on immunoSEQ multiplex PCR, and the TCRdb table lists in-frame clones only, not all of them. The sample has some 25,000 clones. The sequencing sample was made of blood buffy coat. The receptor set was obtained from a woman between 18 and 75 years old with a cervical HPV16 infection that either progressed to CIN3+ or cleared (not recorded which).

About this clone: With the read ending 3 residues before the CDR3 end, the germline J gene is used to fill in that end. The genes are TRBV28 and TRBJ2-7; TRBD1 matches 9 bases. Germline-derived CDR1 and CDR2 are MDHEN and SYDVKM. J lost 4 bases, V lost 4 bases, and 8 bases had no gene match. The CDR3 is 15 amino acids. CDR3 protein: CASSSTQGASYEQYF. CDR3 DNA, as far as it was read: TGTGCCAGCAGTTCAACACAGGGGGCTAGTTACGAG.

Comment on this clone: The CDR3 goes on 3 residues after the read ends, and that part is filled in from the germline J gene. This chain links TRBV11-2 with TRBJ2-7; TRBD1 matches at 7 bases. This CDR3 spans 14 amino acids. With V trimmed by 5 bases and J by 2 bases, 6 bases remained unmatched. Germline V CDR1 and CDR2: SGHAT, FQNNGV. CDR3 DNA (partial): TGTGCCAGCAGCACCCCGGGACAGACCTACGAG. Its translation: CASSTPGQTYE. The complete CDR3 reads CASSTPGQTYEQYF.

Comments on this clone: The read terminates 3 residues before the CDR3 end, so the remaining end is supplied by the germline J gene. This chain links TRBV13 with TRBJ2-7; the match to TRBD1 covers 8 bases. The trim removed 4 bases at V and 1 base at J, leaving 6 bases unmatched. The germline CDR1 and CDR2 sequences are PRHDT and FYEKMQ (reference sequence). This CDR3 has 15 amino acids. CDR3 sequence reads: CASSSRDRPSYEQYF. CDR3 DNA (partial): TGTGCCAGCAGCTCCCGGGACAGGCCTTCCTACGAG.

In regard to this clone: The sequenced fragment ends 3 residues before the CDR3 boundary, so the rest is inferred from the germline J gene. The chain is built from TRBV6-2 or TRBV6-3 and TRBJ1-2; unclear D gene. Germline V gives CDR1 MNHEY, CDR2 SVGEGT. The CDR3 sequence is 14 residues long. Between the trimmed V and J ends, which lost 0 bases and 4 bases, there was a span of 9 bases. The part of the CDR3 DNA that was read is TGTGCCAGCAGTTACTCCGGTGCCCCCTATGGC. Protein: CASSYSGAPYG. The entire CDR3 is CASSYSGAPYGYTF.

Note on this clone: The CDR3 extends 3 residues past the end of the read, so its final part is completed from the germline J gene. The V gene is TRBV18, the J gene TRBJ1-2; 11 bases are a match to TRBD1. This CDR3 has 14 amino acids. Germline values: CDR1 KGHSH, CDR2 LQKENI. The CDR3 bases that were read are TGTGCCAGCTCACTGCGGACAGGGGGCTACGGG. This translates into CASSLRTGGYG. The full CDR3 sequence reads CASSLRTGGYGYTF.

As for this clone: The observed sequence ends 3 residues before the CDR3 terminus, with the missing tail filled in from the germline J gene. V is TRBV20-1 and J is TRBJ1-1, with 10 bases matching TRBD1. CDR3 length: 14 residues. The germline V gene encodes CDR1 DFQATT and CDR2 SNEGSKA (reference sequence). With V trimmed by 7 bases and J by 5 bases, 10 bases remained unmatched. CDR3 sequence: CSGPAGTGETEAFF. The sequenced CDR3 bases are TGCAGTGGTCCCGCCGGGACAGGGGAAACTGAA.